The present TCR beta chain was sequenced within a study of Graves' ophthalmopathy and Graves' hyperthyroidism. V lost 8 bases, J lost 0 bases, and 10 bases lay in between. CDR1 and CDR2 from the germline V gene are MNHEY and SMNVEV (reference sequence). The length of the CDR3 is 14 residues. This clonotype has at least ten counts. The target antigen is unknown. Study-level points and caveats: Sensitivity of around 70% and specificity of approximately 76% were achieved by the model that predicted ophthalmopathy progression. In blood, most expanded thyroid clonotypes above 0.001 frequency were also detected.

Amplified TCR beta CDR3 regions were obtained using RNA transcripts as template. The first-round RT-PCR employed HTBI primers together with the Qiagen OneStep RT-PCR kit. A multiplex PCR was then performed as the second round. TCRdb fed the multiplex PCR reads into MiXCR, producing one record per CDR3 protein. There are 350,000 to 450,000 distinct CDR3 sequences in the sample; approximately 21% occur only once, and around 3.1% lies in the top ten. This sequence was found in a woman younger than 35 with stable Graves' hyperthyroidism. J is TRBJ2-2 and V is TRBV27, with D maybe TRBD2 (6 bases). The sequenced sample was peripheral blood. CDR3 residues: CASGGSTNTGELFF. CDR3 coding DNA: TGTGCCAGCGGGGGGAGCACGAACACCGGGGAGCTGTTTTTT.